A single sample gave rise to the 31 T cell receptor beta chains below, sequenced in a study of cytomegalovirus exposure and HLA in healthy donors. Vbeta (60) and Jbeta (13) primers were used in the PCR. The protocol was immunoSEQ multiplex PCR, while the TCRdb copy is restricted to in-frame clones and leaves out a portion. The table includes about 200,000 clones, 60% to 80% detected once. Sample: PBMCs. The source is a male donor in good health and CMV-seronegative.

V usage is TRBV6-6 and J usage is TRBJ1-2; D is uncertain. Trimming took 0 bases from V and 3 from J, leaving 8 bases between them. The CDR3 totals 14 residues. The germline V gene encodes CDR1 MNHNY and CDR2 SVGAGI (reference sequence). DNA for the CDR3: TGTGCCAGCAGTTACTCTGGAGTGGACTATGGCTACACCTTC. It translates to CASSYSGVDYGYTF.

V is TRBV5-4 and J is TRBJ2-7; TRBD2 agrees at 9 bases. Trimming took 4 bases from V and 4 from J; bases not matched to a gene: 12. This CDR3 contains 16 residues. The germline V gene has CDR1 SGHNT and CDR2 YYREEE (reference sequence). CDR3 sequence (DNA): TGTGCCAGCAGCCCAAGAGGGGTAAGCGGGAGGTACGAGCAGTACTTC. Translation gives CASSPRGVSGRYEQYF.

The chain combines TRBV19 with TRBJ1-4; TRBD1 might be the D (5 bases). The V end was cut by 3 bases, the J end by 8 bases, with 13 bases between. This CDR3 is built from 14 residues. Germline lookup yields CDR1 LNHDA and CDR2 SQIVND (reference sequence). CDR3: CASSMQGALEKLFF. CDR3 in DNA: TGTGCCAGTAGTATGCAGGGTGCTTTGGAAAAACTGTTTTTT.

The CDR3 region is CASSEGLAAYEQYF. The CDR3 bases are TGTGCCAGCAGCGAGGGACTAGCGGCCTACGAGCAGTACTTC. J is TRBJ2-5 and V is TRBV9; TRBD2 aligns across 11 bases. The J call may be mistaken, given a closer DNA end match to TRBJ2-7. The CDR3 extends over 14 amino acids. Germline CDR1 SGDLS, CDR2 YYNGEE.

V and J are TRBV18 and TRBJ1-1; the match to TRBD1 covers 10 bases. Losses at the gene ends were 5 bases for V and 3 bases for J; bases not matched to a gene: 6. From germline, CDR1 is KGHSH and CDR2 LQKENI. The CDR3 loop spans 15 amino acids. DNA of the CDR3: TGTGCCAGCTCAGGGGACAGGGGAGCATACACTGAAGCTTTCTTT. It is translated as CASSGDRGAYTEAFF.

The rearrangement uses TRBV5-1 and TRBJ2-3, with a tentative D call TRBD1 (6 bases). V lost 3 bases and J 1 base, leaving 15 bases between the germline ends. The germline V gene encodes CDR1 SGHRS and CDR2 YFSETQ. The CDR3 contains 16 residues. CDR3 protein: CASSSGGRVGTDTQYF. The CDR3 DNA follows: TGCGCCAGCAGCTCTGGGGGCAGGGTGGGCACAGATACGCAGTATTTT.

This clone has just a few counts. The chain uses TRBV6-5 and TRBJ2-1; D is perhaps TRBD1 (6 bases). Trimming shortened V by 4 bases and J by 0 bases, and 10 bases separated the two germline ends. The CDR3 has 15 amino acids. The germline CDR1 and CDR2 sequences are MNHEY and SVGAGI. CDR3 region: CASSSDRSSYNEQFF. The CDR3 nucleotides are TGTGCCAGCAGTTCCGACAGGAGCTCCTACAATGAGCAGTTCTTC.

The CDR3 is CASSYQGSVTQYF. CDR3 nucleotide sequence: TGTGCCAGCAGTTACCAGGGCAGTGTGACCCAGTACTTC. V usage is TRBV28 and J usage is TRBJ2-5; D possibly corresponds to TRBD1 (5 bases). The germline V gene has CDR1 MDHEN and CDR2 SYDVKM. The CDR3 sequence is 13 residues long. V lost 4 bases to trimming and J lost 7 bases, with 13 bases between them.

Only a few counts were recorded for this clone. This chain links TRBV28 with TRBJ1-2; TRBD1 matches at 10 bases. The V gene end was trimmed by 3 bases and the J gene end by 6 bases; junction bases not matched to a gene: 7. The CDR3 sequence is 15 residues long. CDR1 and CDR2 from the germline V gene are MDHEN and SYDVKM. The CDR3, as DNA: TGTGCCAGCAGTTTGGTCGGGACAGGGGCGGATGGCTACACCTTC. It encodes CASSLVGTGADGYTF.

The rearrangement joins TRBV9 to TRBJ2-7, with 10 bases fitting TRBD1. After removal of 3 bases from V and 7 bases from J, the junction contained 10 bases not matched to a gene. Germline loops: CDR1 SGDLS, CDR2 YYNGEE. CDR3 length equals 15 residues. CDR3 DNA sequence: TGTGCCAGCAGCGCCTCGGGACAGGGGATTGGAGAGCAGTACTTC. Protein product: CASSASGQGIGEQYF.

The count of this clone is one. The DNA of the CDR3 is TGTGCCAGTTCTCCGTCGGGACAGAATCAGCCCCAGCATTTT. It is translated as CASSPSGQNQPQHF. The rearrangement joins TRBV19 to TRBJ1-5; 7 nucleotides agree with TRBD1. Looked up from germline, CDR1 is LNHDA and CDR2 is SQIVND (reference sequence). The CDR3 runs to 14 residues. Trimming cost V 8 bases and J 4 bases; bases outside gene matches: 8.

This chain links TRBV4-2 with TRBJ2-2, with TRBD1 matching 8 bases. Looked up from germline, CDR1 is LGHNA and CDR2 is YNFKEQ. The CDR3 runs to 16 residues. V gave up 4 bases and J gave up 0 bases; unmatched junction bases: 4. This CDR3 reads CASSRWGQANTGELFF. The CDR3 DNA is TGTGCCAGCAGCCGATGGGGACAGGCGAACACCGGGGAGCTGTTTTTT.

This chain links TRBV7-9 with TRBJ1-3; D call uncertain. Trimming took off 2 bases at V and 0 bases at J, with 5 bases between the two ends. CDR1 is SEHNR, CDR2 FQNEAQ, per germline (reference sequence). This CDR3 has 14 amino acids. DNA of the CDR3: TGTGCCAGCAGCTTAAGCATCTCTGGAAACACCATATATTTT. It is translated as CASSLSISGNTIYF.

On this clone: An end of the junction differs from the germline gene, which may be a read error. The V and J genes are TRBV7-9 and TRBJ1-2; D might be TRBD1 (5 bases). CDR1 and CDR2 from the germline V gene are SEHNR and FQNEAQ (reference sequence). This CDR3 has 12 amino acids. This CDR3 is CSSSGGEDYYTF. The CDR3 region has the DNA TGTTCCAGCAGCGGGGGGGAGGATTACTACACCTTC.

V and J are TRBV7-3 and TRBJ2-5, with D possibly TRBD1 on 6 matching bases. Trimming cost V 4 bases and J 2 bases, with 8 bases left between them. CDR1 and CDR2 from the germline V gene are SGHTA and FQGTGA. The CDR3 has 13 residues. CDR3 protein: CASSSRGQETQYF. CDR3 coding DNA: TGTGCCAGCAGCTCTAGGGGGCAAGAGACCCAGTACTTC.

In its sample, this clone was seen once. This chain links TRBV28 with TRBJ1-3; D not certain. V was shortened by 8 bases and J by 4 bases, with 24 bases between the two germline ends. Germline CDR1 reads MDHEN; CDR2 reads SYDVKM. The CDR3 sequence is 17 residues long. CDR3 DNA: TGTGCCAGCGGCCTCACCCCCGGGAGGCCCGAGGGAAACACCATATATTTT. Amino acid sequence: CASGLTPGRPEGNTIYF.

This rearrangement joins TRBV5-1 to TRBJ2-5; tentative D call: TRBD2 (5 bases). This CDR3 is 15 amino acids long. Germline-derived CDR1 and CDR2 are SGHRS and YFSETQ. Trimming shortened V by 0 bases and J by 2 bases, and 11 bases separated the two germline ends. CDR3 sequence: CASSLGTLGQETQYF. The CDR3 bases are TGCGCCAGCAGCTTGGGGACTCTGGGGCAAGAGACCCAGTACTTC.

The CDR3 nucleotides are TGTGCCAGCAGCTTAAGGGCGCAGGATGGCTACACCTTC. Residues: CASSLRAQDGYTF. The V gene is TRBV7-3, the J gene TRBJ1-2; D not resolved. This CDR3 region has 13 residues. CDR1 and CDR2 from the germline V gene are SGHTA and FQGTGA. The germline V and J ends were trimmed by 1 base and 6 bases, with 9 bases remaining between them.

This clone came up many times. The chain uses TRBV9 and TRBJ2-3, with 10 bases matching TRBD2. The CDR3 length is 16 residues. V trimming: 3 bases; J trimming: 3 bases; junction bases outside the gene matches: 7. The germline V gene has CDR1 SGDLS and CDR2 YYNGEE. The CDR3: CASSAGLAWETDTQYF. The CDR3, as DNA: TGTGCCAGCAGCGCGGGACTAGCGTGGGAAACAGATACGCAGTATTTT.

This clone occurred once. The chain links TRBV27 to TRBJ1-2; D not certain. The CDR3 length is 12 residues. Trimming cost V 5 bases and J 4 bases, with 8 bases left between them. The germline CDR1 and CDR2 sequences are MNHEY and SMNVEV (reference sequence). This CDR3 reads CASSPRGYGYTF. The CDR3 DNA follows: TGTGCCAGCAGTCCGCGAGGCTATGGCTACACCTTC.

This clone was seen a handful of times. This rearrangement joins TRBV19 to TRBJ1-1; possible D gene TRBD1, 5 bases. Trimming shortened V by 3 bases and J by 5 bases, and 10 bases separated the two germline ends. Germline assignment: CDR1 LNHDA and CDR2 SQIVND (reference sequence). This CDR3 region has 13 residues. CDR3 loop: CASSMLQGTEAFF. The CDR3 nucleotides read TGTGCCAGTAGTATGTTGCAGGGAACTGAAGCTTTCTTT.

This rearrangement joins TRBV21-1 to TRBJ2-1; TRBD2, the table's D call, lacks a check against the DNA. TRBV21-1 is an annotated pseudogene. The CDR3 covers 22 residues. The CDR3 DNA sequence: TGTGCCAGCACCCACCCCCCCGTCCTAGCGGGAGGTCTCTACGAGGGCTACAATGAGCAGTTCTTC. The encoded protein is CASTHPPVLAGGLYEGYNEQFF.

The V and J genes are TRBV5-1 and TRBJ1-2; the match to TRBD1 covers 7 bases. The CDR3 loop spans 13 amino acids. Germline loops: CDR1 SGHRS, CDR2 YFSETQ. Trimming cost V 4 bases and J 7 bases; bases outside gene matches: 7. CDR3 coding DNA: TGCGCCAGCAGCATTAAACAGGGGTTTGGCTACACCTTC. Translated: CASSIKQGFGYTF.

The V gene is TRBV5-4, the J gene TRBJ1-2; no firm D call. Trimming removed 6 bases at V and 0 bases at J, with 15 bases between. Germline V gene lookup returns CDR1 SGHNT and CDR2 YYREEE (reference sequence). This CDR3 is built from 15 residues. As DNA, the CDR3 is TGTGCCAGCACCATTTCCGACAATCCTAACTATGGCTACACCTTC. It yields the protein CASTISDNPNYGYTF.

This clone was seen a handful of times. Additional DNA sequences in this sample encode the identical CDR3. The rearrangement uses TRBV6-5 and TRBJ1-3; tentatively, D is TRBD1 (5 bases). CDR3 length equals 15 residues. V shed 2 bases and J shed 4 bases, with 12 bases lying between them. CDR1 and CDR2 from the germline V gene are MNHEY and SVGAGI. The CDR3 nucleotides read TGTGCCAGCAGTTACGCGGGGCAGCGAGGAAACACCATATATTTT. It codes for CASSYAGQRGNTIYF.

The genes are TRBV19 and TRBJ2-1; no firm D call. Germline V CDR1 and CDR2: LNHDA, SQIVND (reference sequence). The V gene lost 2 bases and the J gene lost 0 bases, with 8 bases spanning the gap. This CDR3 has 15 amino acids. The CDR3 DNA follows: TGTGCCAGTAGTATAACAGAAAGCTCCTACAATGAGCAGTTCTTC. Its translation: CASSITESSYNEQFF.

This clone was observed a handful of times. CDR3 sequence reads: CASSQGTVNEKLFF. The DNA of the CDR3 is TGTGCCAGCAGCCAAGGGACAGTTAATGAAAAACTGTTTTTT. This sequence joins TRBV4-2 and TRBJ1-4; tentative D call: TRBD1 (6 bases). The germline gives CDR1 LGHNA, CDR2 YNFKEQ. V shed 1 base and J shed 4 bases, with 7 bases lying between them. This CDR3 has 14 amino acids.

The V and J genes are TRBV6-5 and TRBJ1-1; TRBD1 is a possible D gene (5 bases). The CDR3 contains 13 residues. V was cut by 6 bases and J by 1 base, with 9 bases left in between. Looked up from germline, CDR1 is MNHEY and CDR2 is SVGAGI. This CDR3 is CASRAGGNTEAFF. DNA for the CDR3: TGTGCCAGCAGAGCGGGGGGGAACACTGAAGCTTTCTTT.

This clone showed up just a few times. This rearrangement joins TRBV7-9 to TRBJ2-1; D is unresolved. The CDR3 has 12 residues. The V end was cut by 2 bases, the J end by 8 bases, with 7 bases between. CDR1 is SEHNR, CDR2 FQNEAQ, per germline (reference sequence). CDR3 region: CASSLMFDEQFF. CDR3 sequence (DNA): TGTGCCAGCAGCTTAATGTTCGATGAGCAGTTCTTC.

This chain uses TRBV2 with TRBJ2-5; 9 bases fit TRBD1. Per the germline V gene, CDR1 is SNHLY and CDR2 is FYNNEI. There are 17 residues in the CDR3. The J segment lost 3 bases and the V segment lost 5 bases, leaving 13 bases of the junction unmatched. The CDR3 sequence: CASSRYDPGTGKETQYF. DNA of the CDR3: TGTGCCAGCAGTCGATATGATCCCGGGACAGGGAAAGAGACCCAGTACTTC.

The V and J genes are TRBV6-6 and TRBJ1-1; 8 bases agree with TRBD1. CDR3 length equals 12 residues. Germline lookup yields CDR1 MNHNY and CDR2 SVGAGI (reference sequence). V lost 5 bases to trimming and J lost 4 bases; unmatched junction nucleotides: 0. The chain's CDR3 is CASSDRGTEAFF. In DNA form, the CDR3 reads TGTGCCAGCAGTGACAGGGGCACTGAAGCTTTCTTT.